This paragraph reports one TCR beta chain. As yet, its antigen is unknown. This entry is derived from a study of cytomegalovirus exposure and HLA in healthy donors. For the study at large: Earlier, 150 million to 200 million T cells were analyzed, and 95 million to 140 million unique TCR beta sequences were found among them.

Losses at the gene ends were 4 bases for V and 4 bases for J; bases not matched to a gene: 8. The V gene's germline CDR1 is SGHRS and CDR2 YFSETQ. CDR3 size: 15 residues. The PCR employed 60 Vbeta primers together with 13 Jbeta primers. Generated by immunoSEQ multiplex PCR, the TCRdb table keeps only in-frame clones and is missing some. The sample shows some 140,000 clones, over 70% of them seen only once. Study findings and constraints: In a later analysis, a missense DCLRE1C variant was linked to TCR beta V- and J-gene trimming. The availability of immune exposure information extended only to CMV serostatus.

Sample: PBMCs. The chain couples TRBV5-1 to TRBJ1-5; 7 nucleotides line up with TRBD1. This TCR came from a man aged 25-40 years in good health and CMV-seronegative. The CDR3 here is CASSAAGGRNQPQHF. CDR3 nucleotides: TGCGCCAGCAGCGCGGCAGGGGGACGAAATCAGCCCCAGCATTTT.